The 17 T cell receptor beta chains below all came from one sample that was sequenced in a study of blood T cell repertoires in COVID-19. Clones were read by immunoSEQ multiplex PCR, and TCRdb kept only the in-frame ones, dropping some. The table has around 180,000 clones, almost 80% seen once. The material sequenced was peripheral blood. These receptor sequences come from a man aged 55 to 70 with active or convalescent COVID-19.

In this sample, this clone turned up a few times. The chain carries TRBV5-4 and TRBJ1-6, with TRBD1 identical over 12 bases. The CDR3 spans 17 residues. The V gene end was trimmed by 0 bases and the J gene end by 7 bases; junction bases not matched to a gene: 5. Germline CDR1 SGHNT, CDR2 YYREEE (reference sequence). The CDR3 nucleotides read TGTGCCAGCAGCTTGGCGGGACAGGGGGCGCGGAATTCACCCCTCCACTTT. Its protein product is CASSLAGQGARNSPLHF.

A few counts support this clone. V gene TRBV18 combines with J gene TRBJ2-2; TRBD2 aligns across 9 bases. Germline CDR1 reads KGHSH; CDR2 reads LQKENI. The CDR3 length is 17 residues. J lost 4 bases, V lost 2 bases, and 8 bases had no gene match. CDR3 in amino acids: CASSPESGRPATGELFF. CDR3 nucleotides: TGTGCCAGCTCACCAGAGAGCGGGAGGCCCGCCACCGGGGAGCTGTTTTTT.

CDR3 sequence: CSAQRGEKLFF. CDR3 coding DNA: TGCAGTGCTCAGAGAGGTGAAAAACTGTTTTTT. The V and J genes are TRBV20-1 and TRBJ1-4; no clear D. The V gene lost 5 bases and the J gene lost 7 bases, with 8 bases spanning the gap. The V gene's germline CDR1 is DFQATT and CDR2 SNEGSKA (reference sequence). The CDR3 has 11 amino acids.

The chain recombines TRBV5-1 with TRBJ2-5, with 9 bases aligning to TRBD2. V gave up 2 bases and J gave up 3 bases; unmatched junction bases: 5. From germline, CDR1 is SGHRS and CDR2 YFSETQ. The CDR3 sequence is 15 residues long. This CDR3 is CASSFDAGGEETQYF. CDR3 sequence (DNA): TGCGCCAGCAGCTTCGACGCGGGAGGGGAAGAGACCCAGTACTTC.

This clone was detected only once. The chain links TRBV5-1 to TRBJ1-4; 7 bases line up with TRBD1. Unmatched junction bases numbered 10, after V lost 0 bases and J lost 8 bases. This CDR3 has 16 amino acids. Germline V gene lookup returns CDR1 SGHRS and CDR2 YFSETQ. The CDR3 region is CASSLANRGRYEKLFF. The CDR3 coding sequence is TGCGCCAGCAGCTTGGCGAACAGGGGTCGGTACGAAAAACTGTTTTTT.

This chain uses TRBV12-5 with TRBJ1-6; TRBD1 matches at 8 bases. Trimming took 5 bases from V and 0 from J; bases not matched to a gene: 9. Looked up from germline, CDR1 is LGHNT and CDR2 is FRNRAP. The CDR3 spans 18 residues. CDR3 loop: CASGPNRTGSSYNSPLHF. The CDR3, as DNA: TGTGCTAGTGGTCCCAATAGGACAGGGAGCTCCTATAATTCACCCCTCCACTTT.

The CDR3 bases are TGTGCCAGCAGCCCCGGGACAGCGCAGTATTTT. This translates into CASSPGTAQYF. V gene TRBV11-2 combines with J gene TRBJ2-3, with TRBD1 matching over 7 bases. Germline trimming cut 5 bases from V and 10 bases from J; bases unmatched to any gene: 3. CDR1 is SGHAT and CDR2 is FQNNGV in the germline V gene. This CDR3 spans 11 amino acids.

The J gene is TRBJ2-7, the V gene TRBV20-1; 8 nucleotides line up with TRBD2. With V trimmed by 3 bases and J by 2 bases, 3 bases remained unmatched. The germline gives CDR1 DFQATT, CDR2 SNEGSKA (reference sequence). The CDR3 is 13 amino acids. The CDR3 DNA is TGCAGTGCTAGTGCGGGAGGTGCCTACGAGCAGTACTTC. This sequence encodes CSASAGGAYEQYF.

This chain joins TRBV5-1 and TRBJ2-7; maybe TRBD1 (6 bases). The CDR3 length is 14 residues. Germline V gene lookup returns CDR1 SGHRS and CDR2 YFSETQ. V was shortened by 3 bases and J by 2 bases, with 12 bases between the two germline ends. In DNA form, the CDR3 reads TGCGCCAGCAGCTCAGGGGTGGACCCCTACGAGCAGTACTTC. It translates to CASSSGVDPYEQYF. The variable domain in full, completed from reference TRBV5-1 and TRBJ2-7, reads KAGVTQTPRYLIKTRGQQVTLSCSPISGHRSVSWYQQTPGQGLQFLFEYFSETQRNKGNFPGRFSGRQFSNSRSEMNVSTLELGDSALYLCASSSGVDPYEQYFGPGTRLTVT.

This sequence joins TRBV2 and TRBJ2-5, with 8 positions matching TRBD2. V shed 1 base, J shed 5 bases, and the junction held 3 bases outside the gene matches. The V gene's germline CDR1 is SNHLY and CDR2 FYNNEI. The CDR3 contains 14 residues. CDR3 nucleotide sequence: TGTGCCAGCAGTGAAGAGGGCGGGGGGGAGACCCAGTACTTC. Its protein product is CASSEEGGGETQYF.

The chain has TRBV7-9 and TRBJ2-7; TRBD1 matches 7 bases. The V and J ends lost 3 bases and 7 bases, in that order; junction bases with no gene match: 12. Germline V gene data show CDR1 as SEHNR and CDR2 as FQNEAQ (reference sequence). CDR3 length equals 15 residues. In DNA, the CDR3 is TGTGCCAGCAGCTTGGGACAGTTCACCTTGCGGGAGCAGTACTTC. Translating it yields CASSLGQFTLREQYF.

V usage is TRBV18 and J usage is TRBJ1-4; TRBD1 aligns across 7 bases. Trimming at V came to 6 bases and at J to 5 bases, leaving 3 bases not matched to a gene. Germline V gene data show CDR1 as KGHSH and CDR2 as LQKENI. CDR3 length: 13 residues. The CDR3 nucleotides read TGTGCCAGCTCCCCGGACAGGAATGAAAAACTGTTTTTT. It codes for CASSPDRNEKLFF.

The chain combines TRBV6-1 with TRBJ1-1; no definite D call. Germline CDR1 MNHNS, CDR2 SASEGT. Trimming shortened V by 5 bases and J by 3 bases, and 10 bases separated the two germline ends. This CDR3 is built from 13 residues. CDR3 DNA sequence: TGTGCCAGCAGTACGGGAGTGTACACTGAAGCTTTCTTT. This sequence encodes CASSTGVYTEAFF.

This clone turned up a few times. The chain combines TRBV27 with TRBJ2-7; TRBD2 matches at 9 bases. CDR3 length: 14 residues. V shed 3 bases and J 4 bases; nucleotides not matched to a gene: 4. CDR1 is MNHEY, CDR2 SMNVEV, per germline (reference sequence). Written as DNA, the CDR3 is TGTGCCAGCAGTTTCAAGGCGGGAGGGTACGAGCAGTACTTC. Amino acid sequence: CASSFKAGGYEQYF.

V and J are TRBV27 and TRBJ2-7, with 10 bases fitting TRBD2. Per germline, CDR1 MNHEY and CDR2 SMNVEV (reference sequence). With 6 bases clipped from V and 2 bases from J, the junction kept 1 base outside the gene matches. The CDR3 consists of 13 residues. The DNA of the CDR3 is TGTGCCAGCAGACTAGCGGGAACCTACGAGCAGTACTTC. This encodes CASRLAGTYEQYF.

For this clone: Additional DNA sequences in this sample encode the identical CDR3. The chain recombines TRBV5-1 with TRBJ1-1; TRBD1 aligns across 7 bases. Germline V gene lookup returns CDR1 SGHRS and CDR2 YFSETQ. V lost 4 bases and J lost 1; bases outside the gene matches: 4. The CDR3 length is 14 residues. DNA for the CDR3: TGCGCCAGCAGCCTAAGACAGGGGAACACTGAAGCTTTCTTT. This codes for CASSLRQGNTEAFF.

The chain combines TRBV2 with TRBJ2-2, with D perhaps matching TRBD1 (5 bases). The CDR3 contains 14 residues. Germline lookup yields CDR1 SNHLY and CDR2 FYNNEI. V dropped 7 bases and J dropped 6 bases, with 15 bases sitting between them. The CDR3 loop is CASTGPPRAGELFF. The CDR3 DNA is TGTGCCAGCACAGGGCCTCCACGAGCCGGGGAGCTGTTTTTT. Full variable domain (outside the CDR3, taken from reference TRBV2 and TRBJ2-2): EPEVTQTPSHQVTQMGQEVILRCVPISNHLYFYWYRQILGQKVEFLVSFYNNEISEKSEIFDDQFSVERPDGSNFTLKIRSTKLEDSAMYFCASTGPPRAGELFFGEGSRLTVL.